This T cell receptor beta chain was observed in a study of T cell responses to AZD1222 COVID-19 vaccine. Whole-study findings and limits: Spike-wide coverage was observed for vaccine-associated CD4 TCRs, with dominant responses at 160-218 and 743-854.

Sequencing was performed with immunoSEQ multiplex PCR; in TCRdb, only in-frame clones are kept and a portion is missing. The top ten clones hold 2.5% to 3.5% of a sample with over 130,000 clones, more than 85% of them seen once. Trimming took 3 bases from V and 6 from J; bases not matched to a gene: 4. Germline CDR1 reads MNHEY; CDR2 reads SVGAGI. The CDR3 contains 15 residues. In regard to this clone: Its antigen remains unidentified. At the DNA level, this CDR3 is encoded by other sequences in the same sample as well.

The genes are TRBV6-5 and TRBJ2-1, with TRBD2 identical over 11 bases. This clonotype was obtained from an adult who received the AZD1222 COVID-19 vaccine. Here the sequenced sample was peripheral blood, taken 28 days after the second AZD1222 dose. Here the CDR3 reads CASSYGTSGLNEQFF. The DNA for the CDR3 is TGTGCCAGCAGTTATGGGACTAGCGGACTCAATGAGCAGTTCTTC.